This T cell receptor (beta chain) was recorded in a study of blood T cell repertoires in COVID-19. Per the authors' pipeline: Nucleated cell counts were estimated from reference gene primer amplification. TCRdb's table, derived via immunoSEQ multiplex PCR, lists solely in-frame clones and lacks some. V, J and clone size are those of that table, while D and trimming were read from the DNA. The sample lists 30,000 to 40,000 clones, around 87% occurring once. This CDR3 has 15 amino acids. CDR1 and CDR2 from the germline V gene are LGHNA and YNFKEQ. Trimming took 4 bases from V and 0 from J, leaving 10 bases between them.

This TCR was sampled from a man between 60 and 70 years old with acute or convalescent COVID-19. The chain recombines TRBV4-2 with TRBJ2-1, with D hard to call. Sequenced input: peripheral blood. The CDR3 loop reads CASSPRLISYNEQFF. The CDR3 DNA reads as TGTGCCAGCAGCCCTCGTCTTATCTCCTACAATGAGCAGTTCTTC.